This TCR beta chain was sequenced in a study of breast tumors, draining lymph nodes, adjacent tissues. Findings and limits, study-wide: The lymph node origin of tumor T cells was framed as consistent with a hypothesis, not demonstrated.

Trimming took 4 bases from V and 3 from J; bases not matched to a gene: 8. Looked up from germline, CDR1 is MNHNS and CDR2 is SASEGT. The CDR3 has 16 amino acids. Breast cancer patients provided tissue from their axillary draining lymph nodes. To note about this clonotype: Its specificity is not known.

One entry per CDR3 protein results from TCRdb running MiXCR on the multiplex PCR reads. This sample has some 85,000 distinct CDR3 sequences; roughly 28% occur once, and the top ten carry 7.5% to 10%. The V call is TRBV6-1, the J call TRBJ2-1; 8 bases map to TRBD2. The sample comprised axillary lymph node tissue. The origin of this receptor is a female donor with breast cancer. Some clones in this sample may be carry-over from other donors' samples. The CDR3 DNA reads TGTGCCAGCAGTGCTCCGGGACTAGAAAACTACAATGAGCAGTTCTTC. It translates to CASSAPGLENYNEQFF.